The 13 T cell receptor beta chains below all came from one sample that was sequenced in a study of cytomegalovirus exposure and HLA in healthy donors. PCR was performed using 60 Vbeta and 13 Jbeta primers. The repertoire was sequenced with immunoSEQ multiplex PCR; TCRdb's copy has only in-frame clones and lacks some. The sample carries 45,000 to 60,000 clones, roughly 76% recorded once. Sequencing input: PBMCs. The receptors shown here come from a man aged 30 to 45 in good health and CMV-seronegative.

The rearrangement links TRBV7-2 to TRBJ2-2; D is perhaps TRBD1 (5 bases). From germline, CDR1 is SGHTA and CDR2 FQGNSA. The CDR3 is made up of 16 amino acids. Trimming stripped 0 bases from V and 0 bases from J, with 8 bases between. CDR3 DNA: TGTGCCAGCAGCTTAGCGTGGGGCGCGAACACCGGGGAGCTGTTTTTT. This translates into CASSLAWGANTGELFF. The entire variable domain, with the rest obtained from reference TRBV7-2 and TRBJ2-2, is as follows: GAGVSQSPSNKVTEKGKDVELRCDPISGHTALYWYRQSLGQGLEFLIYFQGNSAPDKSGLPSDRFSAERTGGSVSTLTIQRTQQEDSAVYLCASSLAWGANTGELFFGEGSRLTVL.

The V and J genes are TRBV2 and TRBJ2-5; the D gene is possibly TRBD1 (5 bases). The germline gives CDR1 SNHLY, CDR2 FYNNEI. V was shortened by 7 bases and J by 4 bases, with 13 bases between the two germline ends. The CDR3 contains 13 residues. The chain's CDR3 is CASKLGQGETQYF. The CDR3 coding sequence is TGTGCCAGCAAGCTCGGACAAGGAGAGACCCAGTACTTC.

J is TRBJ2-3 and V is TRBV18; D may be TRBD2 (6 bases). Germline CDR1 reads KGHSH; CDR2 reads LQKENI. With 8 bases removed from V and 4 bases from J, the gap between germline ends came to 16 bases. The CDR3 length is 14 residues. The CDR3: CASRLRELADTQYF. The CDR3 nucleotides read TGTGCCAGCAGACTACGGGAGTTGGCAGATACGCAGTATTTT.

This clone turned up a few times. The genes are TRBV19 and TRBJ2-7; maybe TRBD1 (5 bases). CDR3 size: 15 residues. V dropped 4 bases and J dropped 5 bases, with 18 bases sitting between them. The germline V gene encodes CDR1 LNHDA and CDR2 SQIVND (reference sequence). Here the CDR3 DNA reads TGTGCCAGTAGTACCATACAGAGCAGGGCCCACGAGCAGTACTTC. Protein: CASSTIQSRAHEQYF.

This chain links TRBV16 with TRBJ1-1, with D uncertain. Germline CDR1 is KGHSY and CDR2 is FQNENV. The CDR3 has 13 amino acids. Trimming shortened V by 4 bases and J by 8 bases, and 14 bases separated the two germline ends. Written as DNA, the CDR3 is TGTGCCAGCAGCCCCACTATGAGGTCCGAAGCTTTCTTT. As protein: CASSPTMRSEAFF.

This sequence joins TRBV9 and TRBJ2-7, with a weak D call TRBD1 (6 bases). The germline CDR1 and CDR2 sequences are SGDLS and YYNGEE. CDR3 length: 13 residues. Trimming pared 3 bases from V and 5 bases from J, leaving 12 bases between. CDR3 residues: CASSGVPGDEQYF. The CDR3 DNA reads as TGTGCCAGCAGCGGGGTACCAGGGGACGAGCAGTACTTC.

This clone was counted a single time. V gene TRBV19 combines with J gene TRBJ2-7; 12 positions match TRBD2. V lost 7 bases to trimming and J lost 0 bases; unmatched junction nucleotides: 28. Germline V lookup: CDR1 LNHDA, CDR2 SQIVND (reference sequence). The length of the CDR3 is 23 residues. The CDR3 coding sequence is TGTGCCAGTACCCCCCGTTTTGCACGAACTAGCGGGAGGCCAACTAGGAGCTCCTACGAGCAGTACTTC. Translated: CASTPRFARTSGRPTRSSYEQYF.

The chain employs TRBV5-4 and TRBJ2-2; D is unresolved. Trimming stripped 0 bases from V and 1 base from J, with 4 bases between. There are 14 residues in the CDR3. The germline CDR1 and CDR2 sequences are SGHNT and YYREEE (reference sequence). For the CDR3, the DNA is TGTGCCAGCAGCTTGGTTAAGAACACCGGGGAGCTGTTTTTT. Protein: CASSLVKNTGELFF. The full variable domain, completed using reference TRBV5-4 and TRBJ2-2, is ETGVTQSPTHLIKTRGQQVTLRCSSQSGHNTVSWYQQALGQGPQFIFQYYREEENGRGNFPPRFSGLQFPNYSSELNVNALELDDSALYLCASSLVKNTGELFFGEGSRLTVL.

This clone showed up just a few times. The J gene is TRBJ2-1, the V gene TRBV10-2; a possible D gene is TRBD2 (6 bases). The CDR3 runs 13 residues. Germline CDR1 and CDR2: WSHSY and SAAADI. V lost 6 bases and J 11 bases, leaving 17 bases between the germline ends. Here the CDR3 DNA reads TGCGCCAGCAGACTAGCAGGCACCTTAAAGCAGTTCTTC. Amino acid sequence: CASRLAGTLKQFF.

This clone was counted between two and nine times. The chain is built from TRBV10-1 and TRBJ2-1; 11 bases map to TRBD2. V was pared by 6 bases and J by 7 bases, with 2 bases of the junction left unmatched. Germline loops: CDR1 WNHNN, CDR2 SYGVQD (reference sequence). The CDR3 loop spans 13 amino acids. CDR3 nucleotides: TGCGCCAGCAGGGTAGCGGGAGGGAATGAGCAGTTCTTC. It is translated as CASRVAGGNEQFF.

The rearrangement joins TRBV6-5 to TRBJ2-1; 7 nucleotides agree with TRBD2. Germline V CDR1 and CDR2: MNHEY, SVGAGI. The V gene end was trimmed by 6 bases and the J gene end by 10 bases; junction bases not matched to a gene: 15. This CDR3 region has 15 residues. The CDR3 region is CASRRDNAGDSEQFF. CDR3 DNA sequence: TGTGCCAGCAGGAGGGATAACGCGGGGGATTCGGAGCAGTTCTTC.

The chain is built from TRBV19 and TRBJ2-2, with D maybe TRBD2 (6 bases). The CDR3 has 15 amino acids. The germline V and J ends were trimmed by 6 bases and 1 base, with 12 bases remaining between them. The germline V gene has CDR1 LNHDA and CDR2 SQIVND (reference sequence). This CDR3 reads CASRNLALNTGELFF. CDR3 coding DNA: TGTGCCAGTAGGAACCTAGCGTTGAACACCGGGGAGCTGTTTTTT.

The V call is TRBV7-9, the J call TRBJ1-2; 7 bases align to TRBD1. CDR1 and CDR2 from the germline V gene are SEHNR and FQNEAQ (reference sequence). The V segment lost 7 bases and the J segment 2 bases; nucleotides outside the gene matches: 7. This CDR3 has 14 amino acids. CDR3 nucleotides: TGTGCCAGCACGCCCACGACAGGGAACTATGGCTACACCTTC. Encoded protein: CASTPTTGNYGYTF.